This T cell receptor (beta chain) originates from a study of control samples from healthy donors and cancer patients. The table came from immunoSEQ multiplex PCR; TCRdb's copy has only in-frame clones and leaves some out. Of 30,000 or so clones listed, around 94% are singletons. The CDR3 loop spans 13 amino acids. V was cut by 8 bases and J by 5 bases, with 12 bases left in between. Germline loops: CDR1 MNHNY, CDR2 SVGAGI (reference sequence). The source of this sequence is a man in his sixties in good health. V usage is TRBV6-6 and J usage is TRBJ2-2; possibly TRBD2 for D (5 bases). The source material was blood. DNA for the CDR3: TGTGCCAGCGATCCTAGCCGAACCGGGGAGCTGTTTTTT. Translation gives CASDPSRTGELFF.